The 26 T cell receptor beta chains reported below all come from one sample, sequenced in a study of CD8 T cells in ankylosing spondylitis. Overall study results and limits: In ankylosing spondylitis blood, a motif of about 8 highly homologous TCR beta variants appeared characteristic.

Each CDR3 protein is one row after TCRdb ran MiXCR on the 5' RACE reads. The sample has about 220,000 distinct CDR3 sequences, 6% to 8.5% seen once. These receptors are not linked to any known antigen. The sequenced material came from blood, either unsorted or a sorted T cell fraction (not recorded which). The receptors originated from a male donor with ankylosing spondylitis.

This clonotype was detected ten times or more. This chain links TRBV10-3 with TRBJ2-1; TRBD2 matches 12 bases. Germline assignment: CDR1 ENHRY and CDR2 SYGVKD. The CDR3 has 15 amino acids. With V trimmed by 4 bases and J by 7 bases, 5 bases remained unmatched. CDR3 coding DNA: TGTGCCATCAGTGCTAGCGGGAGGGCCTTGAATGAGCAGTTCTTC. The encoded protein is CAISASGRALNEQFF.

The J gene is TRBJ2-3, the V gene TRBV27; D perhaps matches TRBD2 (7 bases). The ends were cut back, 7 bases at V and 6 bases at J, with 17 bases in the middle. CDR1 is MNHEY, CDR2 SMNVEV, per germline (reference sequence). The CDR3 is 14 amino acids. The CDR3 region has the DNA TGTGCCAGCACTCATGGGGGGGCTGCGGATACGCAGTATTTT. Protein: CASTHGGAADTQYF.

Ten or more counts support this clonotype. V and J are TRBV6-2 or TRBV6-3 and TRBJ1-1, with D possibly matching TRBD1 (5 bases). The V end lost 10 bases, the J end lost 0 bases, and 15 bases lay between the germline ends. CDR3 length equals 14 residues. Germline-derived CDR1 and CDR2 are MNHEY and SVGEGT. The CDR3 DNA sequence: TGTGCCACCTCGGGGGTGGGGATGAACACTGAAGCTTTCTTT. It translates to CATSGVGMNTEAFF.

The CDR3 region is CASSLGHHEQYF. The CDR3 DNA reads TGTGCCAGCAGCTTGGGACACCACGAGCAGTACTTC. J is TRBJ2-7 and V is TRBV7-2; D might be TRBD1 (6 bases). The CDR3 is 12 residues long. From germline, CDR1 is SGHTA and CDR2 FQGNSA. The ends were cut back, 3 bases at V and 5 bases at J, with 8 bases in the middle.

Remarks on this clonotype: A read error may explain this, as a much larger clone is one base away. This rearrangement joins TRBV4-3 to TRBJ2-1; D is unresolved. The germline gives CDR1 LGHNA, CDR2 YSLEER. The CDR3 runs to 12 residues. CDR3 residues: CTSSREGKEQFF. The CDR3 nucleotides read TGCACCAGCAGCCGAGAAGGGAAAGAGCAGTTCTTC.

Ten or more counts support this clonotype. The chain carries TRBV6-1 and TRBJ2-1; 7 bases are a match to TRBD2. Trimming removed 9 bases from V and 8 bases from J; junction bases left unmatched: 10. The CDR3 covers 13 residues. The germline CDR1 and CDR2 sequences are MNHNS and SASEGT. The CDR3 is CARASGPLDEQFF. Here the CDR3 DNA reads TGTGCCAGGGCTAGCGGCCCTTTGGATGAGCAGTTCTTC.

This clonotype has a handful of counts. The chain employs TRBV9 and TRBJ2-1; 12 nucleotides line up with TRBD2. The V gene end was trimmed by 4 bases and the J gene end by 8 bases; junction bases not matched to a gene: 7. Germline V lookup: CDR1 SGDLS, CDR2 YYNGEE. The CDR3 spans 15 residues. The CDR3 reads CASSSQTSGRDEQFF. CDR3 nucleotides: TGTGCCAGCAGCTCTCAGACTAGCGGGAGAGATGAGCAGTTCTTC.

In its sample, this clonotype was seen a few times. V gene TRBV12-3 or TRBV12-4 combines with J gene TRBJ2-1; 9 nucleotides match TRBD1. CDR3 length equals 13 residues. V was clipped by 8 bases and J by 6 bases; unmatched bases: 5. CDR3 coding DNA: TGTGCCAGCGGCGGGACAGGGAGCAATGAGCAGTTCTTC. Translating it yields CASGGTGSNEQFF.

This clonotype was seen at least ten times. This rearrangement joins TRBV9 to TRBJ2-5; D is undetermined. There are 15 residues in the CDR3. The germline V gene has CDR1 SGDLS and CDR2 YYNGEE. The V end lost 0 bases, the J end lost 5 bases, and 14 bases lay between the germline ends. The CDR3: CASSVVSTPRETQYF. DNA for the CDR3: TGTGCCAGCAGCGTAGTGAGCACTCCCAGGGAGACCCAGTACTTC.

This clonotype was recorded a few times. This chain links TRBV3-1 with TRBJ2-1; TRBD2 matches 13 bases. Germline values: CDR1 LGHDT, CDR2 YNNKEL (reference sequence). V was clipped by 0 bases and J by 1 base; unmatched bases: 12. The CDR3 runs to 21 residues. CDR3 bases: TGTGCCAGCAGCCAAGATCTTTGGACTAGCGGGAGAACCGGATCCTACAATGAGCAGTTCTTC. Translated, it gives CASSQDLWTSGRTGSYNEQFF.

Only a few counts were recorded for this clonotype. The V gene is TRBV20-1, the J gene TRBJ2-7; TRBD1 aligns across 7 bases. Germline V lookup: CDR1 DFQATT, CDR2 SNEGSKA (reference sequence). The CDR3 has 13 residues. The J segment lost 5 bases and the V segment lost 7 bases, leaving 11 bases of the junction unmatched. CDR3 region: CSDRQGVRNEQYF. The CDR3 DNA reads as TGCAGTGATCGACAGGGAGTGAGGAACGAGCAGTACTTC.

This clonotype was found a few times. CDR3 residues: CASVGRAQETQYF. DNA of the CDR3: TGCGCCAGTGTCGGAAGGGCTCAAGAGACCCAGTACTTC. The chain couples TRBV5-1 to TRBJ2-5; D is unresolved. Germline assignment: CDR1 SGHRS and CDR2 YFSETQ. This CDR3 contains 13 residues. Trimming cost V 8 bases and J 2 bases, with 13 bases left between them.

This clonotype turned up a few times. The V gene is TRBV2, the J gene TRBJ2-1; 9 bases align to TRBD2. V shed 1 base and J 8 bases; nucleotides not matched to a gene: 6. Looked up from germline, CDR1 is SNHLY and CDR2 is FYNNEI. This CDR3 contains 15 residues. DNA for the CDR3: TGTGCCAGCAGTGAAGGTAGCGGGAGAATCGATGAGCAGTTCTTC. Its translation is CASSEGSGRIDEQFF.

This clonotype was detected ten times or more. The chain combines TRBV27 with TRBJ2-7; D is uncertain. V lost 2 bases, J lost 4 bases, and 9 bases lay in between. The CDR3 contains 13 residues. Germline V lookup: CDR1 MNHEY, CDR2 SMNVEV (reference sequence). The CDR3 nucleotides are TGTGCCAGCAGTTTAAAACAGTATTACGAGCAGTACTTC. Translation: CASSLKQYYEQYF.

The chain uses TRBV27 and TRBJ1-2; possible D gene TRBD1, 6 bases. V was clipped by 7 bases and J by 8 bases, with 14 bases between them. The germline CDR1 and CDR2 sequences are MNHEY and SMNVEV (reference sequence). The CDR3 extends over 12 amino acids. As DNA, the CDR3 is TGTGCCAGCACCTCCGGGGGGCAAGGCTACACCTTC. This codes for CASTSGGQGYTF.

As for this clonotype: A read error may explain this, as a much larger clone is one base away. This chain uses TRBV7-6 with TRBJ1-1; D perhaps matches TRBD1 (6 bases). Germline CDR1 reads SGHVS; CDR2 reads FNYEAQ. CDR3 length equals 16 residues. The CDR3 is CPSSLRPGQPNTEAFF. CDR3 coding DNA: TGTCCCAGCAGCTTACGACCGGGACAACCCAACACTGAAGCTTTCTTT.

V gene TRBV20-1 combines with J gene TRBJ2-7, with D unclear. Germline-derived CDR1 and CDR2 are DFQATT and SNEGSKA (reference sequence). The CDR3 is 12 residues long. Trimming pared 5 bases from V and 2 bases from J, leaving 10 bases between. The CDR3 sequence: CSAPDGTYEQYF. The CDR3 nucleotides are TGCAGTGCTCCCGACGGTACCTACGAGCAGTACTTC.

This clonotype was recorded a few times. This sequence joins TRBV6-5 and TRBJ2-7, with 11 bases identical to TRBD1. CDR1 and CDR2 (germline): MNHEY, SVGAGI. V lost 4 bases, J lost 3 bases, and 14 bases stayed unmatched. CDR3 size: 18 residues. The CDR3 region has the DNA TGTGCCAGCAGTTTCATCGGGACAGGGGGGCATGTCGACTACGAGCAGTACTTC. Translating gives CASSFIGTGGHVDYEQYF.

This clonotype was observed at least ten times. This rearrangement joins TRBV7-9 to TRBJ2-3; 14 nucleotides line up with TRBD2. CDR3 length: 16 residues. Germline CDR1 is SEHNR and CDR2 is FQNEAQ (reference sequence). V gave up 6 bases and J gave up 5 bases; unmatched junction bases: 7. The CDR3 spells CASRRTSGGSKDTQYF. DNA of the CDR3: TGTGCCAGCAGGCGGACTAGCGGGGGGTCTAAAGATACGCAGTATTTT.

Only a few counts were recorded for this clonotype. At one end the junction does not follow the germline gene, possibly because of a read error. The rearrangement uses TRBV12-3 or TRBV12-4 and TRBJ2-1, with D possibly called TRBD1 or TRBD2 (5 bases each). This CDR3 region has 13 residues. The CDR3 region is CASSLQRGGAGIF. CDR3 sequence (DNA): TGTGCCAGCAGTCTCCAGCGCGGTGGGGCCGGGATCTTC.

This clonotype was counted many times. J is TRBJ1-1 and V is TRBV7-2, with a weak D call TRBD1 (5 bases). V was trimmed by 0 bases and J by 4 bases, leaving 15 bases between them. Germline CDR1 and CDR2: SGHTA and FQGNSA. The CDR3 spans 16 residues. The CDR3 DNA follows: TGTGCCAGCAGCTTAGCCTTCTCAGGGAGTCCCACTGAAGCTTTCTTT. This encodes CASSLAFSGSPTEAFF.

A remark on this clonotype: This may come from a read error, since a much larger clone is one base off. V gene TRBV9 combines with J gene TRBJ2-1; D could derive from TRBD1 or TRBD2 (6 bases each). The CDR3 length is 15 residues. Per the germline V gene, CDR1 is SGDLS and CDR2 is YYNGEE. CDR3 sequence (DNA): TGTGCCAGCAGGGTAGGGGGGTCCCCTTACCATGAGCAGTTCTTC. Translating gives CASRVGGSPYHEQFF. Filled out from reference TRBV9 and TRBJ2-1, the complete variable domain reads DSGVTQTPKHLITATGQRVTLRCSPRSGDLSVYWYQQSLDQGLQFLIQYYNGEERAKGNILERFSAQQFPDLHSELNLSSLELGDSALYFCASRVGGSPYHEQFFGPGTRLTVL.

The chain carries TRBV23-1 and TRBJ2-3, with a tentative D call TRBD1 (6 bases). TRBV23-1 is placed among ORFs of uncertain function. This CDR3 has 16 amino acids. Trimming stripped 3 bases from V and 7 bases from J, with 20 bases between. The CDR3 reads CASSHLPRGQGNTQYF. DNA of the CDR3: TGCGCCAGCAGTCACCTGCCTAGGGGTCAGGGGAATACGCAGTATTTT.

The chain combines TRBV12-3 or TRBV12-4 with TRBJ2-5, with 7 nucleotides matching TRBD1. V trimming: 7 bases; J trimming: 5 bases; junction bases outside the gene matches: 10. The CDR3 runs 14 residues. The CDR3: CASTEQGWLETQYF. CDR3 in DNA: TGTGCCAGCACCGAACAGGGGTGGTTGGAGACCCAGTACTTC.

This clonotype was seen a few times. This CDR3 is CSVADRGFYNEQFF. CDR3 bases: TGCAGCGTCGCGGACAGGGGATTCTACAATGAGCAGTTCTTC. This rearrangement joins TRBV29-1 to TRBJ2-1, with 9 bases matching TRBD1. J gave up 3 bases and V 6 bases, and 6 bases lay outside the gene matches. Looked up from germline, CDR1 is SQVTM and CDR2 is ANQGSEA. CDR3 length: 14 amino acids.

The CDR3 DNA reads as TGTGCCAGCAGCCCAGGGCCCGTGAACACTGAAGCTTTCTTT. Translating gives CASSPGPVNTEAFF. V and J are TRBV7-2 and TRBJ1-1, with TRBD1 as a possible D gene (5 bases). The germline V and J ends were trimmed by 5 bases and 0 bases, with 10 bases remaining between them. The germline V gene has CDR1 SGHTA and CDR2 FQGNSA. The CDR3 is made up of 14 amino acids.